The 5 T cell receptor beta chains reported below all come from one sample, sequenced in a study of shared clonotypes between healthy human individuals. The method was immunoSEQ multiplex PCR; TCRdb's version includes in-frame clones alone and lacks a portion of them. The sample gives over 950,000 clones, approximately 77% of which show up once; 0.89% is in the top ten. Sequenced material: memory CD4+ T cells from PBMCs. Described subset: CD45RA-negative fraction. Receptors were obtained from a young man in good health. Some clones in this sample may be carry-over from other donors' samples.

The chain combines TRBV28 with TRBJ2-3; 9 nucleotides line up with TRBD2. J was trimmed by 6 bases and V by 6 bases; bases with no gene match: 10. This CDR3 is 15 amino acids long. Germline V lookup: CDR1 MDHEN, CDR2 SYDVKM. The CDR3 region has the DNA TGTGCCAGCAGGGGAGGCGGGAGGGCCGGGGATACGCAGTATTTT. Protein product: CASRGGGRAGDTQYF. Combining the CDR3 with reference TRBV28 and TRBJ2-3 gives the whole variable domain DVKVTQSSRYLVKRTGEKVFLECVQDMDHENMFWYRQDPGLGLRLIYFSYDVKMKEKGDIPEGYSVSREKKERFSLILESASTNQTSMYLCASRGGGRAGDTQYFGPGTRLTVL.

Only one count was recorded for this clone. This may come from a read error, since a much larger clone is one base off. The same CDR3 can be traced to other DNA sequences in this sample. CDR3 DNA sequence: TGTGCCAGCAGCTTAGGGTACAATGAGCAGTTCTTC. Protein: CASSLGYNEQFF. The chain is built from TRBV7-9 and TRBJ2-1; D not certain. The CDR3 is 12 amino acids. V was clipped by 1 base and J by 4 bases, with 2 bases between them. CDR1 and CDR2 (germline): SEHNR, FQNEAQ (reference sequence).

The genes are TRBV6-1 and TRBJ2-5, with D perhaps assigned TRBD1 or TRBD2 (5 bases each). This CDR3 comprises 15 residues. V was clipped by 2 bases and J by 2 bases, with 12 bases between them. Per the germline V gene, CDR1 is MNHNS and CDR2 is SASEGT. The CDR3 is CASSELSGPQETQYF. CDR3 coding DNA: TGTGCCAGCAGTGAACTGTCGGGACCACAAGAGACCCAGTACTTC.

This clone appeared a single time. The DNA of the CDR3 is TGTGCCAGTAGTCACTCGGGACAGCGAAACACCGGGGAGCTGTTTTTT. Its translation is CASSHSGQRNTGELFF. The chain is built from TRBV19 and TRBJ2-2, with 7 bases lining up with TRBD1. This CDR3 region has 16 residues. V was pared by 5 bases and J by 2 bases, with 8 bases of the junction left unmatched. Germline assignment: CDR1 LNHDA and CDR2 SQIVND (reference sequence).

The gene calls are TRBV18 and TRBJ1-1; D perhaps matches TRBD1 (5 bases). Trimming shortened V by 3 bases and J by 9 bases, and 11 bases separated the two germline ends. CDR1 is KGHSH and CDR2 is LQKENI in the germline V gene. This CDR3 is 12 amino acids long. CDR3 amino acids: CASSPAGEKAFF. DNA of the CDR3: TGTGCCAGCTCACCGGCGGGGGAGAAAGCTTTCTTT.